Shown below are 20 T cell receptor beta chains from a single sample sequenced in a study of vaccination effects on CD4 cells after COVID-19. What these receptors recognize is not known. Antigen-specific CD4+ T cells were expanded (with viral peptide pools) by the ViraFEST assay ahead of sequencing. Culture lasted 10 days before CD4+ T cell isolation. Testing of the vaccine recipients showed negative nucleocapsid antibodies and no prior SARS-CoV-2 infection. The protocol was immunoSEQ multiplex PCR, while the TCRdb copy is restricted to in-frame clones and leaves out a portion. There are some 65,000 clones in the sample; around 69% occur only once, and approximately 2.6% lies in the top ten. The sample was CD4+ T cells from PBMCs cultured with HCoV-NL63 spike peptides, taken before COVID-19 vaccination. These receptor sequences come from a human donor who received a COVID-19 vaccine.

This clone was seen a handful of times. This chain uses TRBV19 with TRBJ2-2, with TRBD2 matching over 7 bases. This CDR3 is built from 17 residues. Looked up from germline, CDR1 is LNHDA and CDR2 is SQIVND (reference sequence). Germline trimming cut 2 bases from V and 4 bases from J; bases unmatched to any gene: 10. The DNA for the CDR3 is TGTGCCAGTAGTATAAAGTGGCTAGCGGAGCTCACCGGGGAGCTGTTTTTT. Amino acids: CASSIKWLAELTGELFF.

The chain joins TRBV3-1 (or the pseudogene TRBV3-2) to TRBJ1-2; the D is unclear. CDR3 length: 11 amino acids. Per the germline V gene, CDR1 is LGHDT and CDR2 is YNNKEL (reference sequence). Trimming left V 3 bases short and J 6 bases short, with 5 bases between. The chain's CDR3 is CASSQGDGYTF. The DNA for the CDR3 is TGTGCCAGCAGCCAGGGCGATGGCTACACCTTC.

This clone came up a few times. In DNA, the CDR3 is TGTGCCAGCAGTTCCGCCGGGGTCCGGGGAGATACGCAGTATTTT. Translating gives CASSSAGVRGDTQYF. V usage is TRBV6-5 and J usage is TRBJ2-3; D might be TRBD2 (5 bases). Trimming left V 4 bases short and J 5 bases short, with 16 bases between. This CDR3 region has 15 residues. CDR1 is MNHEY, CDR2 SVGAGI, per germline.

V is TRBV5-1 and J is TRBJ1-2; weak D call: TRBD1 (5 bases). The germline gives CDR1 SGHRS, CDR2 YFSETQ. The CDR3 covers 14 residues. Deletions cut 0 bases from V and 4 bases from J, with 10 bases between. CDR3 amino acids: CASSLVGDGYGYTF. CDR3 coding DNA: TGCGCCAGCAGCTTGGTGGGGGACGGCTATGGCTACACCTTC.

The chain joins TRBV6-6 to TRBJ2-4, with D maybe TRBD2 (6 bases). Germline V gene sequence: CDR1 MNHNY, CDR2 SVGAGI (reference sequence). Trimming pared 3 bases from V and 6 bases from J, leaving 12 bases between. This CDR3 spans 14 amino acids. The DNA for the CDR3 is TGTGCCAGCAGTTATGGCGGGACTCCAAACATTCAGTACTTC. It codes for CASSYGGTPNIQYF.

The chain employs TRBV5-5 and TRBJ2-5; TRBD1 matches at 7 bases. Germline V CDR1 and CDR2: SGHKS, YYEKEE (reference sequence). V dropped 4 bases and J dropped 1; count of bases not matched to a gene: 4. CDR3 length: 14 amino acids. The CDR3 region is CASSPGQFQETQYF. CDR3 nucleotides: TGTGCCAGCAGCCCGGGACAGTTCCAAGAGACCCAGTACTTC.

The chain recombines TRBV24-1 with TRBJ2-5; 7 positions match TRBD1. J was trimmed by 4 bases and V by 6 bases; bases with no gene match: 7. This CDR3 comprises 14 residues. Germline loops: CDR1 KGHDR, CDR2 SFDVKD. CDR3 DNA sequence: TGTGCCACCAGTACCACAGGGGAAGGAGAGACCCAGTACTTC. It specifies CATSTTGEGETQYF.

The V call is TRBV7-2, the J call TRBJ1-4; D is undetermined. Trimming stripped 6 bases from V and 0 bases from J, with 14 bases between. The germline V gene has CDR1 SGHTA and CDR2 FQGNSA. CDR3 length: 16 amino acids. CDR3 sequence: CASRPNKGATNEKLFF. The CDR3 region has the DNA TGTGCCAGCAGACCTAATAAGGGCGCAACTAATGAAAAACTGTTTTTT.

J is TRBJ2-2 and V is TRBV9; the D is unclear. The CDR3 extends over 13 amino acids. Trimming pared 3 bases from V and 2 bases from J, leaving 5 bases between. Germline assignment: CDR1 SGDLS and CDR2 YYNGEE. This chain's CDR3 is CASSARNTGELFF. For the CDR3, the DNA is TGTGCCAGCAGCGCTCGAAACACCGGGGAGCTGTTTTTT.

The chain joins TRBV19 to TRBJ2-7; D is undetermined. Germline CDR1 LNHDA, CDR2 SQIVND (reference sequence). The ends were cut back, 5 bases at V and 0 bases at J, with 11 bases in the middle. This CDR3 is 14 amino acids long. The CDR3 is CASSPTWSSYEQYV. The CDR3 DNA sequence: TGTGCCAGTAGTCCTACATGGAGCTCCTACGAGCAGTACGTC.

The V call is TRBV12-3 or TRBV12-4, the J call TRBJ1-1; tentatively, D is TRBD1 (6 bases). The length of the CDR3 is 13 residues. Trimming took 7 bases from V and 8 from J, leaving 17 bases between them. CDR3 region: CASKIGQGTEAFF. The CDR3, as DNA: TGTGCCAGCAAAATTGGGCAGGGGACCGAAGCTTTCTTT.

CDR3 protein: CASSLPSGGSEQFF. The CDR3 coding sequence is TGCGCCAGCAGCCTACCTAGCGGGGGGAGTGAGCAGTTCTTC. This chain connects TRBV5-1 to TRBJ2-1, with 11 bases identical to TRBD2. In germline, CDR1 is SGHRS, CDR2 YFSETQ. The V and J ends lost 4 bases and 9 bases, in that order; junction bases with no gene match: 6. The CDR3 has 14 amino acids.

V gene TRBV19 combines with J gene TRBJ1-5, with 7 bases identical to TRBD1. The CDR3 totals 11 residues. V shed 11 bases and J 7 bases; nucleotides not matched to a gene: 5. The germline V gene has CDR1 LNHDA and CDR2 SQIVND (reference sequence). CDR3 DNA: TGTGCCTCGGGAGGGGGCCAGCCCCAGCATTTT. Its protein product is CASGGGQPQHF.

The chain joins TRBV6-5 to TRBJ2-4; D unresolved. Trimming cost V 0 bases and J 1 base, with 7 bases left between them. The CDR3 contains 15 residues. CDR1 and CDR2 (germline): MNHEY, SVGAGI. Here the CDR3 DNA reads TGTGCCAGCAGTTACTCGATAGGGGCCAAAAACATTCAGTACTTC. Translated, it gives CASSYSIGAKNIQYF.

As regards this clone: In the same sample, other DNA sequences code for this CDR3. The chain combines TRBV7-9 with TRBJ1-6; D uncertain. The CDR3 sequence is 14 residues long. The V end lost 1 base, the J end lost 7 bases, and 8 bases lay between the germline ends. Germline V gene lookup returns CDR1 SEHNR and CDR2 FQNEAQ (reference sequence). The CDR3: CASSLEGRNSPLHF. DNA for the CDR3: TGTGCCAGCAGCTTAGAGGGCAGAAATTCACCCCTCCACTTT.

The gene calls are TRBV6-5 and TRBJ2-3; 7 bases are a match to TRBD2. J was trimmed by 4 bases and V by 10 bases; bases with no gene match: 11. CDR3 length: 14 residues. Per the germline V gene, CDR1 is MNHEY and CDR2 is SVGAGI. CDR3 amino acids: CATRLPGGSDTQYF. The CDR3 DNA is TGTGCCACCCGTCTTCCGGGGGGATCAGATACGCAGTATTTT.

The genes are TRBV6-6 and TRBJ1-2; no clear D gene. Germline V gene data show CDR1 as MNHNY and CDR2 as SVGAGI (reference sequence). V lost 7 bases and J 6 bases, leaving 15 bases between the germline ends. The CDR3 runs 13 residues. The CDR3 spells CASTRTQVHGYTF. The CDR3 DNA is TGTGCCAGCACCAGGACCCAGGTGCATGGCTACACCTTC.

V is TRBV21-1 and J is TRBJ2-7; TRBD2, the table's D call, lacks a check against the DNA. TRBV21-1 is given as a pseudogene. The CDR3 sequence is 16 residues long. The CDR3 bases are TGTGCCAGCAGCAAATCCCCACCTCGACTAGCGGGACTAACTTCCGTC. Translated, it gives CASSKSPPRLAGLTSV.

J is TRBJ2-2 and V is TRBV19; D not certain. Germline CDR1 reads LNHDA; CDR2 reads SQIVND (reference sequence). V was cut by 7 bases and J by 7 bases, with 16 bases left in between. The length of the CDR3 is 14 residues. The CDR3 region has the DNA TGTGCCAGTACTGATTGGTGGGCAAACGGGGAGCTGTTTTTT. It specifies CASTDWWANGELFF. The variable domain in full, with the rest retrieved from reference TRBV19 and TRBJ2-2, is DGGITQSPKYLFRKEGQNVTLSCEQNLNHDAMYWYRQDPGQGLRLIYYSQIVNDFQKGDIAEGYSVSREKKESFPLTVTSAQKNPTAFYLCASTDWWANGELFFGEGSRLTVL.

The CDR3 reads CASSQVPDTKNTEAFF. In DNA form, the CDR3 reads TGCGCCAGCAGCCAAGTTCCCGACACCAAGAACACTGAAGCTTTCTTT. V gene TRBV4-1 combines with J gene TRBJ1-1, with D hard to call. The CDR3 runs 16 residues. CDR1 and CDR2 (germline): MGHRA, YSYEKL. Trimming shortened V by 1 base and J by 1 base, and 13 bases separated the two germline ends.